The entry that follows covers one T cell receptor (beta chain) sequence. The sample originates from a study of blood T cell repertoires in COVID-19. Study overall: The analysed material was cDNA or gDNA that came from T cells, B-cell-depleted T cells, or PBMCs.

CDR3 length equals 14 residues. V lost 0 bases and J 14 bases, leaving 19 bases between the germline ends. The germline CDR1 and CDR2 sequences are LGHNA and YSLEER. The protocol was immunoSEQ multiplex PCR, while the TCRdb copy is restricted to in-frame clones and leaves out a portion. The table lists 90,000 to 120,000 clones, more than 70% of them singletons. This TCR came from a man aged 45-60 years with active or convalescent COVID-19. Sequences were obtained from peripheral blood. The genes are TRBV4-3 and TRBJ2-5, with D possibly matching TRBD1 (6 bases). Here the CDR3 DNA reads TGCGCCAGCAGCCAAGATGCCGGCGACAGGCGCCCATACTTC. It encodes CASSQDAGDRRPYF.